The 27 T cell receptor beta chains presented below share a single source sample, sequenced in a study of blood T cell repertoires in COVID-19. Profiling relied on immunoSEQ multiplex PCR, and the TCRdb table lists in-frame clones only, not all of them. This sample carries about 120,000 clones, approximately 90% of them seen once, and the ten largest clones take 1.8%. Sequenced material: peripheral blood. All receptors come from a human donor with active COVID-19. The donor label of this sample is uncertain.

The rearrangement joins TRBV15 to TRBJ2-1, with 8 bases lining up with TRBD1. Germline assignment: CDR1 LNHNV and CDR2 YYDKDF (reference sequence). This CDR3 is 14 amino acids long. V lost 4 bases to trimming and J lost 7 bases; unmatched junction nucleotides: 6. The CDR3 DNA reads as TGTGCCACCAGCAACCCGACAGGGGAGAATGAGCAGTTCTTC. This sequence encodes CATSNPTGENEQFF. Full variable domain (rest looked up from reference TRBV15 and TRBJ2-1): DAMVIQNPRYQVTQFGKPVTLSCSQTLNHNVMYWYQQKSSQAPKLLFHYYDKDFNNEADTPDNFQSRRPNTSFCFLDIRSPGLGDTAMYLCATSNPTGENEQFFGPGTRLTVL.

The rearrangement uses TRBV24-1 and TRBJ1-2; tentatively, D is TRBD1 (5 bases). CDR1 is KGHDR and CDR2 is SFDVKD in the germline V gene. This CDR3 contains 19 residues. Trimming pared 4 bases from V and 5 bases from J, leaving 28 bases between. This CDR3 is CATSDERGSGGPLSYGYTF. In DNA, the CDR3 is TGTGCCACCAGTGACGAGAGGGGATCGGGGGGTCCCCTCAGTTATGGCTACACCTTC.

This chain links TRBV6-2 or TRBV6-3 with TRBJ2-2; D is perhaps TRBD2 (6 bases). V lost 0 bases and J lost 3, with 23 bases in between. Per the germline V gene, CDR1 is MNHEY and CDR2 is SVGEGT. This CDR3 region has 20 residues. CDR3 amino acids: CASSYSLGEVFGVHTGELFF. The CDR3 DNA reads TGTGCCAGCAGTTACTCGTTAGGGGAGGTCTTCGGGGTCCACACCGGGGAGCTGTTTTTT.

The chain couples TRBV7-8 to TRBJ2-1; 12 bases map to TRBD2. Losses at the gene ends were 9 bases for V and 10 bases for J; bases not matched to a gene: 13. This CDR3 is built from 15 residues. Looked up from germline, CDR1 is SGHVS and CDR2 is FQNEAQ. CDR3 in amino acids: CASTMTSGGLEEQFF. DNA for the CDR3: TGTGCCAGTACTATGACTAGCGGGGGTCTCGAGGAGCAGTTCTTC.

This chain links TRBV6-4 with TRBJ1-5, with unresolved D. The CDR3 length is 13 residues. Trimming left V 4 bases short and J 0 bases short, with 4 bases between. In germline, CDR1 is MRHNA, CDR2 SNTAGT. The CDR3 sequence is CASSANSNQPQHF. The CDR3 region has the DNA TGTGCCAGCAGTGCAAATAGCAATCAGCCCCAGCATTTT.

This sequence joins TRBV7-9 and TRBJ2-2, with unresolved D. The CDR3 runs 15 residues. V was cut by 1 base and J by 1 base, with 7 bases left in between. In germline, CDR1 is SEHNR, CDR2 FQNEAQ (reference sequence). In DNA form, the CDR3 reads TGTGCCAGCAGCTTAGGCCAGGAGAACACCGGGGAGCTGTTTTTT. Protein sequence: CASSLGQENTGELFF.

This rearrangement joins TRBV6-2 or TRBV6-3 to TRBJ2-5; 12 bases map to TRBD1. CDR1 is MNHEY, CDR2 SVGEGT, per germline. The CDR3 covers 16 residues. Trimming at V came to 2 bases and at J to 5 bases, leaving 6 bases not matched to a gene. The CDR3 nucleotides read TGTGCCAGCAGTTACCGTCGGGACAGGGGGCTGGAGACCCAGTACTTC. Its protein product is CASSYRRDRGLETQYF.

The V and J genes are TRBV6-2 or TRBV6-3 and TRBJ1-5; tentative D call: TRBD1 (6 bases). Germline assignment: CDR1 MNHEY and CDR2 SVGEGT. This CDR3 is built from 16 residues. V was pared by 6 bases and J by 1 base, with 16 bases between. The CDR3 is CASSSGENVSNQPQHF. The CDR3 bases are TGTGCCAGCAGCTCAGGGGAGAATGTCAGCAATCAGCCCCAGCATTTT.

The V and J genes are TRBV18 and TRBJ1-6; the D gene is possibly TRBD1 (5 bases). Looked up from germline, CDR1 is KGHSH and CDR2 is LQKENI. This CDR3 contains 15 residues. The ends were cut back, 3 bases at V and 6 bases at J, with 12 bases in the middle. CDR3 protein: CASSPDPGLNSPLHF. The CDR3 nucleotides read TGTGCCAGCTCACCCGACCCGGGACTTAATTCACCCCTCCACTTT.

This sequence joins TRBV6-2 or TRBV6-3 and TRBJ1-1, with 8 bases fitting TRBD1. This CDR3 spans 12 amino acids. Losses at the gene ends were 4 bases for V and 8 bases for J; bases not matched to a gene: 3. CDR1 is MNHEY and CDR2 is SVGEGT in the germline V gene. The CDR3 protein is CASSSWTGEAFF. CDR3 sequence (DNA): TGTGCCAGCAGTTCATGGACAGGGGAAGCTTTCTTT.

This clone was picked up one time. The rearrangement links TRBV5-1 to TRBJ2-3, with TRBD2 matching 9 bases. The CDR3 extends over 15 amino acids. With 0 bases clipped from V and 5 bases from J, the junction kept 4 bases outside the gene matches. Germline values: CDR1 SGHRS, CDR2 YFSETQ. The CDR3: CASSLASGVGDTQYF. CDR3 in DNA: TGCGCCAGCAGCTTGGCTAGCGGGGTTGGAGATACGCAGTATTTT.

This sequence joins TRBV27 and TRBJ2-1; 11 bases line up with TRBD2. The CDR3 covers 16 residues. Per the germline V gene, CDR1 is MNHEY and CDR2 is SMNVEV (reference sequence). The V segment lost 2 bases and the J segment 7 bases; nucleotides outside the gene matches: 7. CDR3 DNA sequence: TGTGCCAGCAGTTTAAGGCCTAGCGGGGGGTTTAATGAGCAGTTCTTC. It yields the protein CASSLRPSGGFNEQFF.

V usage is TRBV4-2 and J usage is TRBJ1-2, with TRBD1 matching over 11 bases. The ends lost 4 bases at V and 3 bases at J; junction bases unmatched: 13. This CDR3 spans 18 amino acids. Germline V gene lookup returns CDR1 LGHNA and CDR2 YNFKEQ. The CDR3 sequence is CASSPGTGGLVWDYGYTF. The CDR3, as DNA: TGTGCCAGCAGCCCCGGGACAGGGGGACTAGTGTGGGACTATGGCTACACCTTC.

The chain couples TRBV27 to TRBJ1-1; D is unclear. The CDR3 has 15 amino acids. Per the germline V gene, CDR1 is MNHEY and CDR2 is SMNVEV (reference sequence). The ends were cut back, 3 bases at V and 1 base at J, with 12 bases in the middle. The CDR3 region has the DNA TGTGCCAGCAGTTTTTACGGAGGAAAGAACACTGAAGCTTTCTTT. Translation gives CASSFYGGKNTEAFF.

The chain employs TRBV7-2 and TRBJ2-7; D gene unclear. The V and J ends lost 5 bases and 6 bases respectively, with 8 bases between them. This CDR3 comprises 11 residues. CDR1 is SGHTA and CDR2 is FQGNSA in the germline V gene. The CDR3 nucleotides read TGTGCCAGCAGCCTCCTTTTCGAGCAGTACTTC. Translated, it gives CASSLLFEQYF.

This sequence joins TRBV7-2 and TRBJ2-6; the match to TRBD2 covers 9 bases. This CDR3 has 18 residues. Looked up from germline, CDR1 is SGHTA and CDR2 is FQGNSA. V shed 5 bases, J shed 3 bases, and the junction held 11 bases outside the gene matches. The CDR3 here is CASSPWAGGRSGANVLTF. CDR3 DNA sequence: TGTGCCAGCAGCCCGTGGGCGGGGGGGCGCAGTGGGGCCAACGTCCTGACTTTC.

The J gene is TRBJ2-1, the V gene TRBV5-1; 11 bases line up with TRBD2. The ends lost 0 bases at V and 5 bases at J; junction bases unmatched: 1. This CDR3 has 15 amino acids. Germline CDR1 and CDR2: SGHRS and YFSETQ. The chain's CDR3 is CASSLGLAGNNEQFF. CDR3 in DNA: TGCGCCAGCAGCTTGGGACTAGCGGGGAACAATGAGCAGTTCTTC.

This clone was counted a single time. The chain has TRBV28 and TRBJ1-6; 7 bases line up with TRBD1. CDR3 size: 13 residues. From germline, CDR1 is MDHEN and CDR2 SYDVKM. V lost 9 bases to trimming and J lost 8 bases; unmatched junction nucleotides: 7. Written as DNA, the CDR3 is TGTGCCAGTGTAAGACAGGGCCATTCACCCCTCCACTTT. It specifies CASVRQGHSPLHF.

CDR3 in DNA: TGCGCCAGCAGCCAAGATACAGGGGTCGATCAGCCCCAGCATTTT. It is translated as CASSQDTGVDQPQHF. The chain employs TRBV4-3 and TRBJ1-5, with 7 bases fitting TRBD1. Germline CDR1 is LGHNA and CDR2 is YSLEER. The CDR3 length is 15 residues. V dropped 0 bases and J dropped 5; count of bases not matched to a gene: 4.

This chain connects TRBV4-3 to TRBJ2-3; D not certain. Germline V lookup: CDR1 LGHNA, CDR2 YSLEER. Between the trimmed V and J ends, which lost 0 bases and 0 bases, there was a span of 10 bases. This CDR3 is 16 amino acids long. The DNA for the CDR3 is TGCGCCAGCAGCCAAGAGATCGGGTTGAGCACAGATACGCAGTATTTT. Translating gives CASSQEIGLSTDTQYF.

CDR3 loop: CASSPEQGGGTNTEAFF. The CDR3 DNA reads TGTGCCAGCTCACCCGAACAGGGGGGAGGGACGAACACTGAAGCTTTCTTT. The rearrangement links TRBV18 to TRBJ1-1, with TRBD1 matching over 8 bases. Germline V gene data show CDR1 as KGHSH and CDR2 as LQKENI. There are 17 residues in the CDR3. J gave up 1 base and V 3 bases, and 10 bases lay outside the gene matches.

This chain uses TRBV27 with TRBJ1-5; 12 positions agree with TRBD1. Germline V CDR1 and CDR2: MNHEY, SMNVEV (reference sequence). This CDR3 is 14 amino acids long. Trimming removed 8 bases from V and 6 bases from J; junction bases left unmatched: 5. CDR3 protein: CASGGQGASQPQHF. CDR3 DNA: TGTGCCAGCGGGGGACAGGGGGCAAGTCAGCCCCAGCATTTT.

CDR3: CASSLLRGSKNIQYF. The CDR3 DNA follows: TGTGCCAGCAGCTTATTACGAGGATCCAAAAACATTCAGTACTTC. The J gene is TRBJ2-4, the V gene TRBV11-2, with no clear D. Germline V gene data show CDR1 as SGHAT and CDR2 as FQNNGV. With 2 bases removed from V and 2 bases from J, the gap between germline ends came to 10 bases. The CDR3 is 15 residues long. Drawing the rest from reference TRBV11-2 and TRBJ2-4, the complete variable domain is EAGVAQSPRYKIIEKRQSVAFWCNPISGHATLYWYQQILGQGPKLLIQFQNNGVVDDSQLPKDRFSAERLKGVDSTLKIQPAKLEDSAVYLCASSLLRGSKNIQYFGAGTRLSVL.

This clone was seen only a few times. The chain employs TRBV7-6 and TRBJ2-2; possible D gene TRBD1, 6 bases. This CDR3 has 13 residues. Trimming pared 4 bases from V and 6 bases from J, leaving 9 bases between. Germline V gives CDR1 SGHVS, CDR2 FNYEAQ. The CDR3: CASSSQGSGELFF. CDR3 in DNA: TGTGCCAGCAGCTCACAGGGATCCGGGGAGCTGTTTTTT.

The chain combines TRBV28 with TRBJ2-7; D is perhaps TRBD2 (6 bases). The CDR3 totals 15 residues. Germline-derived CDR1 and CDR2 are MDHEN and SYDVKM. With 6 bases removed from V and 0 bases from J, the gap between germline ends came to 15 bases. DNA for the CDR3: TGTGCCAGCAGATCCCGGGGGACGGCCTCCTACGAGCAGTACTTC. Translation gives CASRSRGTASYEQYF.

CDR3 in amino acids: CASSEQTGVYGYTF. CDR3 DNA: TGTGCCAGCAGTGAACAAACAGGAGTCTATGGCTACACCTTC. The rearrangement joins TRBV25-1 to TRBJ1-2; a possible D gene is TRBD1 (5 bases). The CDR3 contains 14 residues. Germline V gene sequence: CDR1 MGHDK, CDR2 SYGVNS. Trimming stripped 2 bases from V and 4 bases from J, with 11 bases between.

V and J are TRBV3-1 (or the pseudogene TRBV3-2) and TRBJ1-4; 9 bases are a match to TRBD1. Unmatched junction bases numbered 10, after V lost 1 base and J lost 7 bases. Germline V gene lookup returns CDR1 LGHDT and CDR2 YNNKEL (reference sequence). The CDR3 is made up of 17 amino acids. CDR3: CASSQGRNRGPSEKLFF. CDR3 sequence (DNA): TGTGCCAGCAGCCAAGGGAGGAACAGGGGGCCGAGTGAAAAACTGTTTTTT.